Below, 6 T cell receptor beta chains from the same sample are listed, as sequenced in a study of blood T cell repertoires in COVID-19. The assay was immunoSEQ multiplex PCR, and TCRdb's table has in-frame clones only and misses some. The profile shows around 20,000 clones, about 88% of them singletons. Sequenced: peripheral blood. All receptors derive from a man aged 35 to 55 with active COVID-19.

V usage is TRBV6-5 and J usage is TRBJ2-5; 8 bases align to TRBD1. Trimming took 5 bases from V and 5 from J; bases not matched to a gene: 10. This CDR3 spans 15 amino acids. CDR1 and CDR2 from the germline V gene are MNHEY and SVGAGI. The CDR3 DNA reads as TGTGCCAGCAGTACCCCCGCCAGGGGGCACGAGACCCAGTACTTC. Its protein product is CASSTPARGHETQYF.

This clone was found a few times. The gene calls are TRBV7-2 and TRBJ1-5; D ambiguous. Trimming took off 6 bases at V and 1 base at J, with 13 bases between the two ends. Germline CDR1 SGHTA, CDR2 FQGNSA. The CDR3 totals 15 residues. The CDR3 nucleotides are TGTGCCAGCAGTAGTGGAGGGTCGAGCAATCAGCCCCAGCATTTT. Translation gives CASSSGGSSNQPQHF.

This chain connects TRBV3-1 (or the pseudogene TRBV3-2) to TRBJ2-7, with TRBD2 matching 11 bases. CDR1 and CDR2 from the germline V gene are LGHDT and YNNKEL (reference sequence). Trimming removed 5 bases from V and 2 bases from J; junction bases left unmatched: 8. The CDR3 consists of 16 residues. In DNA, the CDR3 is TGTGCCAGCAGCGAGATTAGCGGGAGGGCCACCTACGAGCAGTACTTC. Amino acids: CASSEISGRATYEQYF.

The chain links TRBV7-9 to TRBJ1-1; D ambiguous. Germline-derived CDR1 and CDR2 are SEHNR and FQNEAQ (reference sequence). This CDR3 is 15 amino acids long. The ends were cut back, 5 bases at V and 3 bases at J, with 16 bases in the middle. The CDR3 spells CASSPRGSWDTEAFF. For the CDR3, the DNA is TGTGCCAGCAGCCCTAGAGGGTCCTGGGACACTGAAGCTTTCTTT.

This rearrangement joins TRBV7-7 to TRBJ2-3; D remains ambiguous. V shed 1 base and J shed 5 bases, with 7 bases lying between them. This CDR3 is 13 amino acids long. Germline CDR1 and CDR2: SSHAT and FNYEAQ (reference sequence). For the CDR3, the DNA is TGTGCCAGCAGCTTAGGTCCAGGAGATACGCAGTATTTT. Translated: CASSLGPGDTQYF.

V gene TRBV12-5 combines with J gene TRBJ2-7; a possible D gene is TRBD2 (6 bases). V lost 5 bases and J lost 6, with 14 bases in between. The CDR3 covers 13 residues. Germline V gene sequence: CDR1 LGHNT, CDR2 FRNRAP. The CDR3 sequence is CASGPLAVSEQYF. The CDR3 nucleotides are TGTGCTAGTGGTCCCTTAGCGGTCTCCGAGCAGTACTTC.